This T cell receptor (beta chain) was retrieved from a study of cytomegalovirus exposure and HLA in healthy donors. Whole-study findings and limits: Generally TCR sequences proved uncommon, though certain public TCRs appeared in numerous donors. Per a later analysis, approximately 16,000 TCR beta sequences showed association with HLA alleles at 0.05 false discovery rate.

The primer mix had 60 Vbeta and 13 Jbeta primers. Measured with immunoSEQ multiplex PCR; TCRdb has only the in-frame clones, and not every one. The sample lists about 130,000 clones, 70% to 90% occurring once. The V end was cut by 4 bases, the J end by 6 bases, with 18 bases between. CDR3 length: 16 amino acids. From germline, CDR1 is MGHRA and CDR2 YSYEKL. Regarding this clone: Its antigen remains unidentified.

The gene calls are TRBV4-1 and TRBJ1-4; D perhaps matches TRBD1 (6 bases). This receptor was identified in a boy between 10 and 17 years old in good health and CMV-seronegative. Sequencing was performed on PBMCs. The CDR3 protein is CASSLAEGGRYEKLFF. DNA for the CDR3: TGCGCCAGCAGCCTCGCGGAGGGGGGGCGCTATGAAAAACTGTTTTTT.